Listed here are 25 T cell receptor beta chains from one sample, sequenced in a study of T cells in women clearing cervical HPV infection. Clones were sequenced by immunoSEQ multiplex PCR, and TCRdb holds only the in-frame ones, with some missing. Its clone listing holds about 15,000 clones. Material: blood buffy coat. Source of these receptors: a woman between 18 and 70 years old with a cervical HPV16 infection that either progressed to CIN3+ or cleared (not recorded which).

To note about this clone: The read halts 3 residues ahead of the CDR3 end, with the missing end drawn from the germline J gene. This chain uses TRBV30 with TRBJ1-4; 7 nucleotides agree with TRBD1. Germline CDR1 reads GTSNPN; CDR2 reads SVGIG (reference sequence). The CDR3 has 15 amino acids. The V segment lost 2 bases and the J segment 5 bases; nucleotides outside the gene matches: 8. This CDR3 is CAWSIRGGQNEKLFF. The DNA read from the CDR3 is TGTGCCTGGAGTATAAGAGGGGGCCAAAATGAAAAA.

CDR3 amino acids: CSGWTSGGETQYF. Incomplete CDR3 DNA: TGCAGCGGCTGGACTAGCGGGGGGGAGACC. V is TRBV29-1 and J is TRBJ2-5; 14 bases line up with TRBD2. The missing CDR3 end, 3 residues past where the read stops, is filled in from the germline J gene. Germline V gene sequence: CDR1 SQVTM, CDR2 ANQGSEA. This CDR3 contains 13 residues. Losses at the gene ends were 7 bases for V and 5 bases for J; bases not matched to a gene: 3.

On this clone itself: The read terminates 3 residues before the CDR3 end, so the remaining end is supplied by the germline J gene. The genes are TRBV5-1 and TRBJ2-1, with 9 bases matching TRBD2. From germline, CDR1 is SGHRS and CDR2 YFSETQ. V shed 0 bases, J shed 5 bases, and the junction held 3 bases outside the gene matches. This CDR3 region has 15 residues. The CDR3 protein is CASSLVAGGNNEQFF. The part of the CDR3 DNA that was read is TGCGCCAGCAGCTTGGTTGCGGGAGGGAACAATGAG.

About this clone itself: Read sequence stops 3 residues before the CDR3 end, and the germline J gene provides the missing end. V and J are TRBV19 and TRBJ2-1, with D possibly being TRBD1 or TRBD2 (5 bases each). CDR1 is LNHDA and CDR2 is SQIVND in the germline V gene (reference sequence). V was clipped by 5 bases and J by 8 bases, with 25 bases between them. The CDR3 runs to 17 residues. This chain's CDR3 is CASSPQGATRIGHEQFF. The covered CDR3 bases are TGTGCCAGTAGTCCCCAGGGAGCGACCAGAATAGGCCATGAG.

Remarks on this clone: The read falls 3 residues short of the CDR3 end, and the missing part is taken from the germline J gene. The genes are TRBV6-2 or TRBV6-3 and TRBJ2-5, with 7 bases identical to TRBD2. There are 14 residues in the CDR3. The V segment lost 5 bases and the J segment 0 bases; nucleotides outside the gene matches: 3. CDR1 is MNHEY, CDR2 SVGEGT, per germline. CDR3 in amino acids: CASSATSYQETQYF. The CDR3 bases that were read are TGTGCCAGCAGTGCGACTAGCTACCAAGAGACC.

A note on this clone: The DNA ends 3 residues before the CDR3 does, and the rest of the CDR3 is filled in from the germline J gene. J is TRBJ2-3 and V is TRBV27; D perhaps matches TRBD2 (6 bases). Trimming cost V 6 bases and J 1 base, with 14 bases left between them. The CDR3 runs to 15 residues. CDR1 and CDR2 from the germline V gene are MNHEY and SMNVEV (reference sequence). The CDR3 DNA, read in part, is TGTGCCAGCAGCATCGGGACTCACGGCACAGATACG. It yields the protein CASSIGTHGTDT. The entire CDR3 is CASSIGTHGTDTQYF.

Regarding this clone: The read halts 3 residues ahead of the CDR3 end, with the missing end drawn from the germline J gene. The chain carries TRBV20-1 and TRBJ1-6; 7 bases line up with TRBD1. CDR1 is DFQATT and CDR2 is SNEGSKA in the germline V gene (reference sequence). J was trimmed by 5 bases and V by 6 bases; bases with no gene match: 4. CDR3 size: 13 residues. The part of the CDR3 DNA that was read is TGCAGTGCCCCCGGGACAGATAATTCACCC. Amino acid sequence: CSAPGTDNSP. The full CDR3 sequence reads CSAPGTDNSPLHF.

About this clone itself: The read ends 3 residues shy of where the CDR3 ends; the end is completed using the germline J gene. V usage is TRBV29-1 and J usage is TRBJ2-2, with TRBD2 matching over 16 bases. The trim removed 7 bases at V and 5 bases at J, leaving 10 bases unmatched. This CDR3 has 17 residues. From germline, CDR1 is SQVTM and CDR2 ANQGSEA. This CDR3 reads CSAGGLAGGPVTGELFF. Incomplete CDR3 DNA: TGCAGCGCCGGGGGACTAGCGGGAGGGCCGGTTACCGGGGAG.

For this clone: The read gets to within 3 residues of the CDR3 end, and the germline J gene fills in the rest. The chain employs TRBV2 and TRBJ2-7; 7 bases are a match to TRBD2. V shed 4 bases and J 5 bases; nucleotides not matched to a gene: 2. Looked up from germline, CDR1 is SNHLY and CDR2 is FYNNEI. The length of the CDR3 is 12 residues. The CDR3 protein is CASSGDYHEQYF. Partial CDR3 DNA: TGTGCCAGCAGTGGGGACTACCACGAG. Drawing the rest from reference TRBV2 and TRBJ2-7, the complete variable domain is EPEVTQTPSHQVTQMGQEVILRCVPISNHLYFYWYRQILGQKVEFLVSFYNNEISEKSEIFDDQFSVERPDGSNFTLKIRSTKLEDSAMYFCASSGDYHEQYFGPGTRLTVT.

About this clone itself: The observed sequence ends 3 residues before the CDR3 terminus, with the missing tail filled in from the germline J gene. The chain employs TRBV5-1 and TRBJ2-5; no firm D call. This CDR3 has 15 residues. Germline loops: CDR1 SGHRS, CDR2 YFSETQ. The V and J ends lost 3 bases and 5 bases respectively, with 17 bases between them. CDR3: CASSSGTRGTETQYF. The sequenced CDR3 bases are TGCGCCAGCAGCTCAGGTACGCGTGGAACGGAGACC. The variable domain in full, with the rest retrieved from reference TRBV5-1 and TRBJ2-5, is KAGVTQTPRYLIKTRGQQVTLSCSPISGHRSVSWYQQTPGQGLQFLFEYFSETQRNKGNFPGRFSGRQFSNSRSEMNVSTLELGDSALYLCASSSGTRGTETQYFGPGTRLLVL.

Points on this clone: The read ends 3 residues early relative to the CDR3; the germline J gene fills the gap. The rearrangement uses TRBV28 and TRBJ2-2, with 7 nucleotides matching TRBD1. The V segment lost 5 bases and the J segment 8 bases; nucleotides outside the gene matches: 11. Germline V gene data show CDR1 as MDHEN and CDR2 as SYDVKM. This CDR3 has 15 amino acids. CDR3 protein: CASSRSGTATGELFF. The CDR3 bases that were read are TGTGCCAGCAGTCGCTCCGGGACAGCAACAGGGGAG.

With regard to this clone: The read ends 3 residues early relative to the CDR3; the germline J gene fills the gap. The chain employs TRBV19 and TRBJ1-4, with a weak D call TRBD1 (6 bases). This CDR3 comprises 14 residues. CDR1 and CDR2 (germline): LNHDA, SQIVND (reference sequence). Trimming stripped 4 bases from V and 6 bases from J, with 12 bases between. This CDR3 is CASSKDRWDEKLFF. The CDR3 bases that were read are TGTGCCAGTAGTAAGGACAGATGGGATGAAAAA.

Remarks on this clone: The read is 3 residues too short to cover the CDR3 end, so that end is filled in from the germline J gene. The chain has TRBV14 and TRBJ2-2; TRBD1 aligns across 10 bases. The CDR3 covers 16 residues. The germline gives CDR1 SGHDN, CDR2 FVKESK. The V gene end was trimmed by 4 bases and the J gene end by 7 bases; junction bases not matched to a gene: 9. The CDR3 protein is CASSPFGQGEIGELFF. Incomplete CDR3 DNA: TGTGCCAGCAGCCCTTTCGGACAGGGGGAGATCGGGGAG.

Comment on this clone: The read ends 3 residues early relative to the CDR3; the germline J gene fills the gap. The chain links TRBV6-2 or TRBV6-3 to TRBJ1-1; D is uncertain. Germline assignment: CDR1 MNHEY and CDR2 SVGEGT. Trimming pared 4 bases from V and 0 bases from J, leaving 3 bases between. The CDR3 spans 12 residues. The CDR3 is CASSLMNTEAFF. The CDR3 DNA, read in part, is TGTGCCAGCAGTTTAATGAACACTGAA.

Comment on this clone: With the read ending 3 residues before the CDR3 end, the germline J gene is used to fill in that end. This chain connects TRBV18 to TRBJ1-3, with TRBD1 identical over 7 bases. The J segment lost 1 base and the V segment lost 3 bases, leaving 9 bases of the junction unmatched. Germline-derived CDR1 and CDR2 are KGHSH and LQKENI. This CDR3 is 17 amino acids long. The sequenced part of the CDR3 DNA is TGTGCCAGCTCACCGGCGGGGGGACAGATTTCTGGAAACACC. Translation gives CASSPAGGQISGNT. In full, the CDR3 reads CASSPAGGQISGNTIYF.

As regards this clone: Coverage ceases 3 residues before the CDR3 finishes, and the germline J gene fills in the end. The rearrangement links TRBV7-8 to TRBJ1-1; D uncertain. Trimming took off 3 bases at V and 1 base at J, with 9 bases between the two ends. The CDR3 length is 14 residues. Germline lookup yields CDR1 SGHVS and CDR2 FQNEAQ. CDR3 amino acids: CASSFSSGNTEAFF. The CDR3 DNA, read in part, is TGTGCCAGCAGCTTCTCATCGGGGAACACTGAA.

About this clone: The read falls 3 residues short of the CDR3 end, and the missing part is taken from the germline J gene. This chain joins TRBV5-6 and TRBJ2-3; the D gene is possibly TRBD2 (5 bases). V gave up 5 bases and J gave up 4 bases, with 14 bases separating them. This CDR3 comprises 14 residues. Per the germline V gene, CDR1 is SGHDT and CDR2 is YYEEEE. The CDR3 is CASSWSGAADTQYF. The covered CDR3 bases are TGTGCCAGCAGTTGGAGCGGTGCGGCAGATACG.

Concerning this clone: Read data end 3 residues before the CDR3 end; the end is taken from the germline J gene. This chain links TRBV6-1 with TRBJ2-1; 14 bases are a match to TRBD2. This CDR3 has 15 residues. The germline CDR1 and CDR2 sequences are MNHNS and SASEGT. V shed 3 bases and J 8 bases; nucleotides not matched to a gene: 3. The CDR3: CASSEGLAGEYEQFF. The DNA read from the CDR3 is TGTGCCAGCAGTGAGGGACTAGCGGGAGAGTATGAG.

As to this clone: The DNA ends 3 residues before the CDR3 does, and the rest of the CDR3 is filled in from the germline J gene. The chain carries TRBV20-1 and TRBJ1-5, with D perhaps matching TRBD1 (6 bases). Germline CDR1 DFQATT, CDR2 SNEGSKA (reference sequence). Trimming removed 1 base from V and 2 bases from J, with 9 bases in between. The CDR3 contains 14 residues. The covered CDR3 bases are TGCAGTGCTAGAGGGCGGACAGGCAATCAGCCC. Protein product: CSARGRTGNQP. The full CDR3 is CSARGRTGNQPQHF.

A note on this clone: The read stops 3 residues short of the end of the CDR3; the missing end is completed from the germline J gene. The chain uses TRBV2 and TRBJ1-2, with D hard to call. Germline CDR1 reads SNHLY; CDR2 reads FYNNEI. The CDR3 runs to 17 residues. This CDR3 is CASSERRGTTDSFGYTF. Incomplete CDR3 DNA: TGTGCCAGCAGTGAAAGGCGGGGTACCACTGATTCCTTCGGC.

On this clone: The sequence runs out 3 residues before the end of the CDR3; the remainder is reconstructed from the germline J gene. The chain couples TRBV30 to TRBJ1-2; 9 positions match TRBD1. The CDR3 loop spans 14 amino acids. J gave up 3 bases and V 2 bases, and 4 bases lay outside the gene matches. The germline gives CDR1 GTSNPN, CDR2 SVGIG (reference sequence). The DNA read from the CDR3 is TGTGCCTGGAGTAAGGGGGACAGGGACTATGGC. Translation: CAWSKGDRDYG. The complete CDR3 reads CAWSKGDRDYGYTF.

Comments on this clone: The read ends 3 residues early relative to the CDR3; the germline J gene fills the gap. The chain uses TRBV20-1 and TRBJ1-2; 8 nucleotides match TRBD1. This CDR3 comprises 14 residues. The germline gives CDR1 DFQATT, CDR2 SNEGSKA (reference sequence). The CDR3 bases that were read are TGCAGTGCTAGAGTGGCGCAGGGGGCGCGAGGC. Protein sequence: CSARVAQGARG. The CDR3 as a whole reads CSARVAQGARGYTF.

As for this clone: The read ends 3 residues early relative to the CDR3; the germline J gene fills the gap. The chain recombines TRBV30 with TRBJ2-5; tentatively, D is TRBD2 (5 bases). V dropped 6 bases and J dropped 5 bases, with 16 bases sitting between them. CDR3 length equals 13 residues. The V gene's germline CDR1 is GTSNPN and CDR2 SVGIG (reference sequence). This chain's CDR3 is CACGSDRGETQYF. CDR3 DNA, as far as it was read: TGTGCCTGCGGTTCGGATCGCGGGGAGACC.

Note on this clone: The missing CDR3 end, 3 residues past where the read stops, is filled in from the germline J gene. The V call is TRBV19, the J call TRBJ1-1, with TRBD1 as a possible D gene (6 bases). The CDR3 is made up of 16 amino acids. Germline assignment: CDR1 LNHDA and CDR2 SQIVND (reference sequence). V shed 0 bases and J shed 4 bases, with 15 bases lying between them. The CDR3 DNA, read in part, is TGTGCCAGTAGTATAGATCGCGGCAGGGGTACCACTGAA. Amino acids: CASSIDRGRGTTE. The entire CDR3 is CASSIDRGRGTTEAFF.

Details on this clone: The read falls 3 residues short of the CDR3 end, and the missing part is taken from the germline J gene. V gene TRBV19 combines with J gene TRBJ1-1; D perhaps matches TRBD1 (6 bases). This CDR3 region has 15 residues. CDR1 is LNHDA, CDR2 SQIVND, per germline (reference sequence). V was shortened by 5 bases and J by 0 bases, with 13 bases between the two germline ends. The sequenced CDR3 bases are TGTGCCAGTAGTTCCGGGGGGGCTATGAACACTGAA. The encoded protein is CASSSGGAMNTE. The entire CDR3 is CASSSGGAMNTEAFF.